This T cell receptor beta chain emerged from a study of blood T cell repertoires in COVID-19. Background on the study: COVID-19 samples, acute and convalescent, were from the United States, Italy and Spain. PBMCs, B-cell-depleted T cells, or T cells provided the cDNA or gDNA that made up the material.

Cohorts were assigned according to the clinical history that participants reported. The authors' processing: Amplification from reference gene primers served as the basis for estimated nucleated cell counts. The table came from immunoSEQ multiplex PCR; TCRdb's copy has only in-frame clones and leaves some out. V and J calls and clone size are those listed in that table; D and trimming were worked out from the DNA. The repertoire holds approximately 270,000 clones, with 85% to 90% as singletons. This CDR3 has 19 residues. J was trimmed by 5 bases and V by 8 bases; bases with no gene match: 19. Per germline, CDR1 LGHDT and CDR2 YNNKEL (reference sequence).

The sequencing input was PBMCs or T cells enriched from blood (not recorded which). This sequence joins TRBV3-1 (or the pseudogene TRBV3-2) and TRBJ2-2; 11 bases match TRBD2. The source of this sequence is a man between 40 and 49 years old who had recovered from COVID-19. The CDR3, as DNA: TGTGCCAGCTTTGGGACTAGCGGATCGCAGATGGTCGGTACCGGGGAGCTGTTTTTT. Translating gives CASFGTSGSQMVGTGELFF.